This is a list of T cell receptor beta chains from one sample in a study of cytomegalovirus exposure and HLA in healthy donors. TCRdb's copy holds only in-frame clones and misses some; the assay was immunoSEQ multiplex PCR. The profile shows 130,000 or so clones, roughly 70% of them singletons. Material for sequencing was PBMCs. These receptors were collected from a man aged 25-45 years in good health and CMV-seronegative. The CDR3 runs from the conserved cysteine through the conserved F or W. D genes are given only for firm matches. Clone sizes are given selectively: once, few, many, or a class where the clone is expanded.

cdr3_nt: TGTGCCAGCAGCCCTGGACAGATTTGGGGTAGCGAAAAACTGTTTTTT
cdr3_aa: CASSPGQIWGSEKLFF
j_call: TRBJ1-4
v_call: TRBV5-8
d_call: .
clone_size: .

cdr3_nt: TGTGCCAGCAGCTCGCTACGTCCAGATACGCAGTATTTT
cdr3_aa: CASSSLRPDTQYF
j_call: TRBJ2-3
v_call: TRBV27
d_call: .
clone_size: once

cdr3_nt: TGTGCCAGCAGTCGAGGGACAGGGGGGAGGGAGCAGTACTTC
cdr3_aa: CASSRGTGGREQYF
j_call: TRBJ2-5
v_call: TRBV6-5
d_call: TRBD1
clone_size: .

cdr3_nt: TGTGCCATCAGTGAAGGACAGGACAATCAGCCCCAGCATTTT
cdr3_aa: CAISEGQDNQPQHF
j_call: TRBJ1-5
v_call: TRBV10-3
d_call: TRBD1
clone_size: .

cdr3_nt: TGTGCCAGCAGCTTAGGCTTAATCGGAGATGGACTAGCGGGATTAGAGACCCAGTACTTC
cdr3_aa: CASSLGLIGDGLAGLETQYF
j_call: TRBJ2-5
v_call: TRBV7-8
d_call: TRBD2
clone_size: .

cdr3_nt: TGTGCCATCAGTGGAAACGGGACTTCCCAAAAGACCCAGTACTTC
cdr3_aa: CAISGNGTSQKTQYF
j_call: TRBJ2-5
v_call: TRBV10-3
d_call: .
clone_size: .

cdr3_nt: TGCGCCAGCAGCTTGTCGGGACAGGCCCACAATGAGCAGTTCTTC
cdr3_aa: CASSLSGQAHNEQFF
j_call: TRBJ2-1
v_call: TRBV5-1
d_call: TRBD1
clone_size: .

cdr3_nt: TGCGCCAGCAGCTTGGATCAGCAGGGTTGGGAGACCCAGTACTTC
cdr3_aa: CASSLDQQGWETQYF
j_call: TRBJ2-5
v_call: TRBV5-1
d_call: .
clone_size: .

cdr3_nt: TGTGCCAGCTCACCCAAATACGAGGGCATGGAGACCCAGTACTTC
cdr3_aa: CASSPKYEGMETQYF
j_call: TRBJ2-5
v_call: TRBV18
d_call: .
clone_size: .

cdr3_nt: TGTGCCAGCCAGAACAGTAATAATTCACCCCTCCACTTT
cdr3_aa: CASQNSNNSPLHF
j_call: TRBJ1-6
v_call: TRBV2
d_call: .
clone_size: .

cdr3_nt: TGCGCCAGCAGCTTAGGGACTAGCGGGGGGACAGAGACCCAGTACTTC
cdr3_aa: CASSLGTSGGTETQYF
j_call: TRBJ2-5
v_call: TRBV5-1
d_call: TRBD2
clone_size: .

cdr3_nt: TGCGCCACCAGCGCAACGGGACTAGTTTACTACAATGAGCAGTTCTTC
cdr3_aa: CATSATGLVYYNEQFF
j_call: TRBJ2-1
v_call: TRBV15
d_call: TRBD2
clone_size: once

cdr3_nt: TGCAGCGTTGATCACAGCAGACACCATGAAGCTTTCTTT
cdr3_aa: CSVDHSRHHEAFF
j_call: TRBJ1-1
v_call: TRBV29-1
d_call: .
clone_size: once

cdr3_nt: TGTGCCAGCAGCGCGGGACAGGGGGCTATCGGCTTC
cdr3_aa: CASSAGQGAIGF
j_call: TRBJ1-2
v_call: TRBV9
d_call: TRBD1
clone_size: .

cdr3_nt: TGTGCCATCAGTGAAACCGGGACACGGTCGGTTGGCTACACCTTC
cdr3_aa: CAISETGTRSVGYTF
j_call: TRBJ1-2
v_call: TRBV10-3
d_call: .
clone_size: .

cdr3_nt: TGTGCCAGCAGCAAATTCGGGGGGGACAGACCAAACACCGGGGAGCTGTTTTTT
cdr3_aa: CASSKFGGDRPNTGELFF
j_call: TRBJ2-2
v_call: TRBV7-6
d_call: .
clone_size: .

cdr3_nt: TGCGCCAGCAGCCAAGGCAGGGTCGACACTAAAGCTTTCTTT
cdr3_aa: CASSQGRVDTKAFF
j_call: TRBJ1-1
v_call: TRBV4-1
d_call: .
clone_size: .

cdr3_nt: TGTGCCAGCAGCGCGCGACAGGCAGATGGGAACTATGGCTACACCTTC
cdr3_aa: CASSARQADGNYGYTF
j_call: TRBJ1-2
v_call: TRBV9
d_call: .
clone_size: .

cdr3_nt: TGCAGTGCTAGTAGGGGCTACGAGCAGTACTTC
cdr3_aa: CSASRGYEQYF
j_call: TRBJ2-7
v_call: TRBV20-1
d_call: .
clone_size: few

cdr3_nt: TGTGCCAGCAGCCCCACAGTGGGTAGTTCACCCCTCCACTTT
cdr3_aa: CASSPTVGSSPLHF
j_call: TRBJ1-6
v_call: TRBV6-5
d_call: .
clone_size: .

cdr3_nt: TGTGCCAGCAGCTTGGGGACAGCCCAAGAGACCCAGTACTTC
cdr3_aa: CASSLGTAQETQYF
j_call: TRBJ2-5
v_call: TRBV5-4
d_call: .
clone_size: .

cdr3_nt: TGTGCCAGCAGTTATTTAGGGACAGGGCTTAATTCACCCCTCCACTTT
cdr3_aa: CASSYLGTGLNSPLHF
j_call: TRBJ1-6
v_call: TRBV6-5
d_call: TRBD1
clone_size: .

cdr3_nt: TGTGCCAGCAGCGCGCAGGGGTGGGAGGAGACCCAGTACTTC
cdr3_aa: CASSAQGWEETQYF
j_call: TRBJ2-5
v_call: TRBV9
d_call: .
clone_size: once

cdr3_nt: TGCGCCAGCAGCACAGGGGCCATAAACTATGGCTACACCTTC
cdr3_aa: CASSTGAINYGYTF
j_call: TRBJ1-2
v_call: TRBV5-1
d_call: TRBD1
clone_size: few

cdr3_nt: TGCGCCAGCAGCCAGTTTAAGACTAGCGGGATTTCTGATGAGCAGTTCTTC
cdr3_aa: CASSQFKTSGISDEQFF
j_call: TRBJ2-1
v_call: TRBV4-1
d_call: TRBD2
clone_size: few

cdr3_nt: TGTGCCAGCAGCCCCCGGGGGGCCGGATCACAAGAGACCCAGTACTTC
cdr3_aa: CASSPRGAGSQETQYF
j_call: TRBJ2-5
v_call: TRBV4-2
d_call: .
clone_size: .

cdr3_nt: TGTGCCAGCAGCCGCGGACAGGGGATCCGCTACGAGCAGTACTTC
cdr3_aa: CASSRGQGIRYEQYF
j_call: TRBJ2-7
v_call: TRBV6-5
d_call: TRBD1
clone_size: .

cdr3_nt: TGTGCCAGCAGTGCATTGGCAGGGGGTTACACTGAAGCTTTCTTT
cdr3_aa: CASSALAGGYTEAFF
j_call: TRBJ1-1
v_call: TRBV2
d_call: TRBD1
clone_size: few

cdr3_nt: TGTGCCAGCAGCTTAAGGCAGGGGACAGATACGCAGTATTTT
cdr3_aa: CASSLRQGTDTQYF
j_call: TRBJ2-3
v_call: TRBV13
d_call: .
clone_size: .

cdr3_nt: TGCGCCAGCAGTGAGAGACTAGCGGGGAAAAACACCGGGGAGCTGTTTTTT
cdr3_aa: CASSERLAGKNTGELFF
j_call: TRBJ2-2
v_call: TRBV10-1
d_call: TRBD2
clone_size: few

cdr3_nt: TGTGCCTGGAGACCTAGCGGAACTAGCACAGATACGCAGTATTTT
cdr3_aa: CAWRPSGTSTDTQYF
j_call: TRBJ2-3
v_call: TRBV30
d_call: TRBD2
clone_size: .

cdr3_nt: TGTGCCAGCAGCTTAGGCGGGACCCTACAGTATTTT
cdr3_aa: CASSLGGTLQYF
j_call: TRBJ2-3
v_call: TRBV7-2
d_call: .
clone_size: .

cdr3_nt: TGTGCCAGCCGGCCGTACGGCGGAGAGAAGCAGTACTTC
cdr3_aa: CASRPYGGEKQYF
j_call: TRBJ2-7
v_call: TRBV30
d_call: .
clone_size: .

cdr3_nt: TGTGCCAGCAGCTTAGAGGGGCGGCTGGATCTAAAAGAGACCCAGTACTTC
cdr3_aa: CASSLEGRLDLKETQYF
j_call: TRBJ2-5
v_call: TRBV7-2
d_call: .
clone_size: .

cdr3_nt: TGTGCCAGCGGAGGGACAGGGGCCTACGAGCAGTACTTC
cdr3_aa: CASGGTGAYEQYF
j_call: TRBJ2-7
v_call: TRBV27
d_call: TRBD1
clone_size: .

cdr3_nt: TGTGCCAGTAGTAGGACAGGGATTTATCAGCCCCAGCATTTT
cdr3_aa: CASSRTGIYQPQHF
j_call: TRBJ1-5
v_call: TRBV19
d_call: TRBD1
clone_size: .

cdr3_nt: TGTGCCAGCAGCTTAGATGTGTCGGGGTCAGGGGTAGGCGGCTACACCTTC
cdr3_aa: CASSLDVSGSGVGGYTF
j_call: TRBJ1-2
v_call: TRBV7-9
d_call: .
clone_size: .

cdr3_nt: TGTGCCAGCAGTTTCCCCCACGGGACAGGGGCCTACGAGCAGTACTTC
cdr3_aa: CASSFPHGTGAYEQYF
j_call: TRBJ2-7
v_call: TRBV5-4
d_call: TRBD1
clone_size: once

cdr3_nt: TGTGCCAGCAGCACGACAGCTAACACTGAAGCTTTCTTT
cdr3_aa: CASSTTANTEAFF
j_call: TRBJ1-1
v_call: TRBV9
d_call: .
clone_size: .

cdr3_nt: TGTGCCAGCAGTTTACGAGGGTATGGCTACACCTTC
cdr3_aa: CASSLRGYGYTF
j_call: TRBJ1-2
v_call: TRBV28
d_call: .
clone_size: .

cdr3_nt: TGTGCCAGCTCACCAACTTCGCCGGACAGGGGCCTAAACTATGGCTACACCTTC
cdr3_aa: CASSPTSPDRGLNYGYTF
j_call: TRBJ1-2
v_call: TRBV18
d_call: TRBD1
clone_size: .

cdr3_nt: TGTGCCATCAGTGAAAGTAGCGGGAGATCCTACAATGAGCAGTTCTTC
cdr3_aa: CAISESSGRSYNEQFF
j_call: TRBJ2-1
v_call: TRBV10-3
d_call: TRBD2
clone_size: .

cdr3_nt: TGTGCCAGCAGTTACTCCGGGACAGCAAACTATGGCTACACCTTC
cdr3_aa: CASSYSGTANYGYTF
j_call: TRBJ1-2
v_call: TRBV6-5
d_call: TRBD1
clone_size: .

cdr3_nt: TGTGCCAGCAGTGTACGGACTAGCGGGGCCGGAGGTGGGACAGATACGCAGTATTTT
cdr3_aa: CASSVRTSGAGGGTDTQYF
j_call: TRBJ2-3
v_call: TRBV2
d_call: TRBD2
clone_size: few

cdr3_nt: TGTGCCAGCGGCCAGGGGGCGTCCACTGAAGCTTTCTTT
cdr3_aa: CASGQGASTEAFF
j_call: TRBJ1-1
v_call: TRBV28
d_call: TRBD1
clone_size: once

cdr3_nt: TGTGCCAGCCAGTCGCCGCCCAGCTCTGGAAACACCATATATTTT
cdr3_aa: CASQSPPSSGNTIYF
j_call: TRBJ1-3
v_call: TRBV2
d_call: .
clone_size: .

cdr3_nt: TGTGCCAGCAGCAGCGGGGCACCCACCTACGAGCAGTACTTC
cdr3_aa: CASSSGAPTYEQYF
j_call: TRBJ2-7
v_call: TRBV7-2
d_call: TRBD2
clone_size: .

cdr3_nt: TGTGCCAGCATTATCAGGGTCCAGAGCACAGATACGCAGTATTTT
cdr3_aa: CASIIRVQSTDTQYF
j_call: TRBJ2-3
v_call: TRBV6-6
d_call: .
clone_size: .

cdr3_nt: TGTGCCAGCAGCCTATTCGGGGGGTTTAGCACAGATACGCAGTATTTT
cdr3_aa: CASSLFGGFSTDTQYF
j_call: TRBJ2-3
v_call: TRBV27
d_call: TRBD2
clone_size: .

cdr3_nt: TGTGCTAGCAGCCCACTAGCGGGAGTGCCCAATGAGCAGTTCTTC
cdr3_aa: CASSPLAGVPNEQFF
j_call: TRBJ2-1
v_call: TRBV7-7
d_call: TRBD2
clone_size: .

cdr3_nt: TGCGCCAGCAGCCAAGATATCGGGAAGCGGGGCGCCTATGAGCAGTTCTTC
cdr3_aa: CASSQDIGKRGAYEQFF
j_call: TRBJ2-1
v_call: TRBV4-1
d_call: TRBD2
clone_size: once

cdr3_nt: TGCGCCAGCAGCTTCGGGGCAGGGGGATCCTACGAGCAGTACTTC
cdr3_aa: CASSFGAGGSYEQYF
j_call: TRBJ2-7
v_call: TRBV5-1
d_call: TRBD1
clone_size: .

cdr3_nt: TGTGCCAGCAGCTTAGACGGCGGGGTGGAGACCCAGTACTTC
cdr3_aa: CASSLDGGVETQYF
j_call: TRBJ2-5
v_call: TRBV7-9
d_call: .
clone_size: few